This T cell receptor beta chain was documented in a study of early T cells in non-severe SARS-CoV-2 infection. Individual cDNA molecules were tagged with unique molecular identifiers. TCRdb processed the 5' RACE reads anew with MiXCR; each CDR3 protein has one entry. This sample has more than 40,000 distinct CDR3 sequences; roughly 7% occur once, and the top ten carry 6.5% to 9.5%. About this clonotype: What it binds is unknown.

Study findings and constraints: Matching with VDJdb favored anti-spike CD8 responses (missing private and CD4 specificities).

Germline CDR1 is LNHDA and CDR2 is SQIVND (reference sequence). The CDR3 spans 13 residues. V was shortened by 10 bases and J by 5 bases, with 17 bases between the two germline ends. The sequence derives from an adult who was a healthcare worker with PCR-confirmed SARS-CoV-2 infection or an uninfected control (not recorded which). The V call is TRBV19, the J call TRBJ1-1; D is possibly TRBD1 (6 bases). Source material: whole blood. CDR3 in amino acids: CATGQGPGTEAFF. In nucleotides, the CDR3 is TGTGCCACCGGGCAGGGGCCGGGAACTGAAGCTTTCTTT.